This T cell receptor beta chain was sequenced in a study of cytomegalovirus exposure and HLA in healthy donors. The PCR contained 60 Vbeta and 13 Jbeta primers. Assay: immunoSEQ multiplex PCR; the TCRdb copy retains only in-frame clones and omits some. The repertoire consists of 130,000 or so clones, with 73% occurring once and the leading ten covering roughly 2.1%. Trimming removed 3 bases at V and 4 bases at J, with 8 bases between. CDR1 SGHTA and CDR2 FQGTGA come from the germline V gene. The CDR3 is 13 residues long. This clonotype was sampled from a woman in her 40s in good health and CMV-seropositive. The gene calls are TRBV7-3 and TRBJ2-3; D may be TRBD1 (5 bases). Material for sequencing was PBMCs. The CDR3 DNA reads TGTGCCAGCAGCTTCCAGGGCTCAGATACGCAGTATTTT. Translation gives CASSFQGSDTQYF.